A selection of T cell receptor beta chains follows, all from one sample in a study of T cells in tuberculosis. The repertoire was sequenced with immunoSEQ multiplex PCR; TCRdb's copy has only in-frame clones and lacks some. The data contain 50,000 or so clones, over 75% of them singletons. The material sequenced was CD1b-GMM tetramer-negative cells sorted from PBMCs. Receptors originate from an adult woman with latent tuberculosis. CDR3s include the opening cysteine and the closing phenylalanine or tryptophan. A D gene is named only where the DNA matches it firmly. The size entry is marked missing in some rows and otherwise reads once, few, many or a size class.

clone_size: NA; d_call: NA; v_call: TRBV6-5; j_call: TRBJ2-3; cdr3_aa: CASRRASARTDTQYF; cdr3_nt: TGTGCCAGCCGCCGGGCTAGCGCGCGCACAGATACGCAGTATTTT
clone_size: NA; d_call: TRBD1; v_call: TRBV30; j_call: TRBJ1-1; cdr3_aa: CAWSWGTGGTEAFF; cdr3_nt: TGTGCCTGGAGTTGGGGGACAGGGGGCACTGAAGCTTTCTTT
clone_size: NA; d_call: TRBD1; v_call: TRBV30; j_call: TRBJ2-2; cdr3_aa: CAWSQGASDTGELFF; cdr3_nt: TGTGCCTGGAGTCAGGGGGCGTCTGACACCGGGGAGCTGTTTTTT
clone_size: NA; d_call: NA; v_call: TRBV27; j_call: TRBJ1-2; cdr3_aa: CASRGSYGYTF; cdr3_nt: TGTGCCAGCCGGGGGTCCTATGGCTACACCTTC
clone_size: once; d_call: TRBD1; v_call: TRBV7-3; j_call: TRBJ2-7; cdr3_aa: CASSLDRGWEQYF; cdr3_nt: TGTGCCAGCAGCTTAGACAGGGGTTGGGAGCAGTACTTC
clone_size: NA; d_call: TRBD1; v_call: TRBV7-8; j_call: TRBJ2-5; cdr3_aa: CASSDVPGQGSRKTQYF; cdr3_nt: TGTGCCAGCAGCGACGTACCGGGACAGGGCAGTCGGAAGACCCAGTACTTC
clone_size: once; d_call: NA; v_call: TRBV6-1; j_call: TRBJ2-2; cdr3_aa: CASRAGTTNTGELFF; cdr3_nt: TGTGCCAGCAGGGCCGGGACAACGAACACCGGGGAGCTGTTTTTT
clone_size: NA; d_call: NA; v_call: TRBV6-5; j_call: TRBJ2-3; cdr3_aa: CASSDYYTDTQYF; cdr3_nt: TGTGCCAGCAGTGACTACTACACAGATACGCAGTATTTT
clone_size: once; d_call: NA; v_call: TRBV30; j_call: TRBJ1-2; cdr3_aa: CAWTGDTPRYTF; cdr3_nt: TGTGCCTGGACAGGGGATACTCCCCGCTACACCTTC
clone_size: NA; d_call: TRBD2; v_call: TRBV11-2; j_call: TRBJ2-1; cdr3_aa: CASSGRETAYNEQFF; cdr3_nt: TGTGCCAGCAGTGGGCGGGAGACCGCCTACAATGAGCAGTTCTTC
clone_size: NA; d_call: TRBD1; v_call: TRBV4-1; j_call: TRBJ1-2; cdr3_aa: CASSQTTGYNYGYTF; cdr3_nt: TGCGCCAGCAGCCAGACGACAGGGTATAACTATGGCTACACCTTC
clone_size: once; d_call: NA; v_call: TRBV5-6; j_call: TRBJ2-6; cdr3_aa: CASSQNHLSGANVLTF; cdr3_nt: TGTGCCAGCAGCCAGAACCACCTCTCTGGGGCCAACGTCCTGACTTTC
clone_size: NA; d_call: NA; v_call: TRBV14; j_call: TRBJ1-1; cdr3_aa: CASSQDPGVEAFF; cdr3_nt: TGTGCCAGCAGCCAAGACCCGGGGGTGGAAGCTTTCTTT
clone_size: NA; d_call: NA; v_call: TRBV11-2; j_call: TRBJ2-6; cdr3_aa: CASSLDRASGANVLTF; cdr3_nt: TGTGCCAGCAGCTTAGATCGAGCCTCTGGGGCCAACGTCCTGACTTTC
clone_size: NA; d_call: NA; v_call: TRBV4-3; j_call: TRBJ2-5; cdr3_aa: CASSQDSGETQYF; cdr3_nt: TGCGCCAGCAGCCAAGATAGTGGAGAGACCCAGTACTTC
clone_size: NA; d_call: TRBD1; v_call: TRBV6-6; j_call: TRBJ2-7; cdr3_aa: CASSPGTGVYEQYF; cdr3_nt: TGTGCCAGCAGCCCCGGGACAGGGGTTTACGAGCAGTACTTC
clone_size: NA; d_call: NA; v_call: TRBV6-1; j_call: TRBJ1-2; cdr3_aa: CASTRDRILYYGYTF; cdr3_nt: TGTGCCAGCACCCGCGACAGGATTCTTTACTATGGCTACACCTTC
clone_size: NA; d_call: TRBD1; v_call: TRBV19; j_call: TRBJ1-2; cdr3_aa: CASSITGGNYGYTF; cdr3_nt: TGTGCCAGTAGTATAACAGGGGGCAACTATGGCTACACCTTC
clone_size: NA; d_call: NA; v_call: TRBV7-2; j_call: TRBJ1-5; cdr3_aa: CASRPTATVNQPQHF; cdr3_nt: TGTGCCAGCAGACCAACGGCGACAGTTAATCAGCCCCAGCATTTT
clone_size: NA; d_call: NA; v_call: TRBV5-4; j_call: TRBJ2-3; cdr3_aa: CASSLGPPDTQYF; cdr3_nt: TGTGCCAGCAGCCTGGGGCCCCCAGATACGCAGTATTTT
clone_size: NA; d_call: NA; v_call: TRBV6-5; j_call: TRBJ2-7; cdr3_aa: CASSSGLSSYEQYF; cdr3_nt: TGTGCCAGCAGTTCCGGACTGAGTTCGTACGAGCAGTACTTC
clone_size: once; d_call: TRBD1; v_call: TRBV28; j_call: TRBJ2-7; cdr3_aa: CASSLGQPAKEQYF; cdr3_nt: TGTGCCAGCAGCTTGGGACAGCCGGCGAAGGAGCAGTACTTC
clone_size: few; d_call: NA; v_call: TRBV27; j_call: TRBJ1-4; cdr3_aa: CASSPGQIRGF; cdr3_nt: TGTGCCAGCAGTCCAGGACAGATTCGAGGGTTT
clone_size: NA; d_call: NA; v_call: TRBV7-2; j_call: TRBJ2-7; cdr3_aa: CASSLGTTPLSYEQYF; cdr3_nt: TGTGCCAGCAGCTTAGGGACAACCCCTTTAAGCTACGAGCAGTACTTC
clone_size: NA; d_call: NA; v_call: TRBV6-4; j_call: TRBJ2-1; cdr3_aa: CASSDTAGESNEQFF; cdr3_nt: TGTGCCAGCAGTGACACAGCCGGCGAAAGTAACGAGCAGTTCTTC
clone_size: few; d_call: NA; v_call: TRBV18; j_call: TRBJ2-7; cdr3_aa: CASSAQGADYEQYF; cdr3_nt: TGTGCCAGCTCAGCCCAGGGTGCGGACTACGAGCAGTACTTC
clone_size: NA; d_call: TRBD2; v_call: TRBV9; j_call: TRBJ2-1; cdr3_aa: CASSVGLAGVEQFF; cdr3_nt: TGTGCCAGCAGCGTAGGGCTAGCGGGAGTTGAGCAGTTCTTC
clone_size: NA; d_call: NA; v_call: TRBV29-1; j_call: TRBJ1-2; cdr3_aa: CSVQGYYGYTF; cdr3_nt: TGCAGCGTCCAGGGTTACTATGGCTACACCTTC
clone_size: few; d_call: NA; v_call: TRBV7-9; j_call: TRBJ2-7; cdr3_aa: CASSLSDSLTGQYF; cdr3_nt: TGTGCCAGCAGCTTAAGCGACAGCCTAACTGGGCAGTACTTC
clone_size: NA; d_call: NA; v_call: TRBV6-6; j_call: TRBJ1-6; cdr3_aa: CASSYGLTGSSPLHF; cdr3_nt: TGTGCCAGCAGTTACGGTCTAACAGGGTCTTCACCCCTCCACTTT
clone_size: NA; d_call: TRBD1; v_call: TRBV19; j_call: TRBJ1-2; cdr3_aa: CASTRTGARYGYTF; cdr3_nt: TGTGCCAGTACAAGGACAGGGGCTCGCTATGGCTACACCTTC
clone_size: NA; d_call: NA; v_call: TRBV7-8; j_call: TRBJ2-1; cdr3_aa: CASSPNGWSNEQFF; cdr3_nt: TGTGCCAGCAGCCCGAATGGATGGAGCAATGAGCAGTTCTTC
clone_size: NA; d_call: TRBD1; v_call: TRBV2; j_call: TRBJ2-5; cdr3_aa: CASTYGADRGGETQYF; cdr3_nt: TGTGCCAGCACTTATGGCGCCGACAGGGGGGGAGAGACCCAGTACTTC
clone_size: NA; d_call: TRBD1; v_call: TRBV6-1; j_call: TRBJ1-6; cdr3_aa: CASSEAPGQLTYNSPLHF; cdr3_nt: TGTGCCAGCAGTGAAGCGCCGGGACAGCTTACATATAATTCACCCCTCCACTTT
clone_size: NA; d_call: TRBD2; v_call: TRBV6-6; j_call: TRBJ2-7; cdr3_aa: CASGRGDGFEQYF; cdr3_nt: TGTGCCAGCGGGAGGGGAGACGGCTTCGAGCAGTACTTC
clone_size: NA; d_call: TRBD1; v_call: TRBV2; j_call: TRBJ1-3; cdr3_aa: CASKGQGLSGNTIYF; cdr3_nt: TGTGCCAGCAAGGGACAGGGGCTCTCTGGAAACACCATATATTTT
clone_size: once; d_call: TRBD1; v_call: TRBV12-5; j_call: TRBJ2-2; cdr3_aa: CASGLLDRDPLNTGELFF; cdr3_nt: TGTGCTAGTGGTTTGTTAGACAGGGACCCCCTGAACACCGGGGAGCTGTTTTTT
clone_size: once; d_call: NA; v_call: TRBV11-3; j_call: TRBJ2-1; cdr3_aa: CASSFDLTYNEQFF; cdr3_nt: TGTGCCAGCAGCTTCGACTTAACTTACAATGAGCAGTTCTTC
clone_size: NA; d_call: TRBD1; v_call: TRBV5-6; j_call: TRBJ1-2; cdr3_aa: CASSSLDRVNLYGYTF; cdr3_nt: TGTGCCAGCAGCTCTCTAGACAGGGTTAACCTCTATGGCTACACCTTC
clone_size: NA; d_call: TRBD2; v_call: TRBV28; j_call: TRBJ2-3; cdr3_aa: CASSSGTSWATQYF; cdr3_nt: TGTGCCAGCAGTTCCGGGACTAGTTGGGCTACGCAGTATTTT
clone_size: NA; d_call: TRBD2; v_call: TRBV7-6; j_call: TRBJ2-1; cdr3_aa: CASSPSNGLAGQQFF; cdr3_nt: TGTGCCAGCAGCCCATCAAACGGACTAGCGGGACAGCAGTTCTTC
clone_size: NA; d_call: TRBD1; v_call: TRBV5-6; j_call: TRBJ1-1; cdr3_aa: CASSLRQGAWGFTEAFF; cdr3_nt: TGTGCCAGCAGCTTGAGACAGGGGGCTTGGGGGTTCACTGAAGCTTTCTTT
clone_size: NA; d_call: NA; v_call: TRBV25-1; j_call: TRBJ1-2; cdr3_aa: CASSDTVGYGYTF; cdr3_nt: TGTGCCAGCAGTGATACGGTCGGGTATGGCTACACCTTC
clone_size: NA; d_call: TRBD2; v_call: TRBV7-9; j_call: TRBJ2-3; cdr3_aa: CASSPSQRETDTQYF; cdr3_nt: TGTGCCAGCAGCCCCTCCCAGCGGGAGACAGATACGCAGTATTTT
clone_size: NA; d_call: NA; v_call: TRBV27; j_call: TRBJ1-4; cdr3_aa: CASSLSRQNEKLFF; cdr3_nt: TGTGCCAGCAGTTTATCGAGGCAGAATGAAAAACTGTTTTTT
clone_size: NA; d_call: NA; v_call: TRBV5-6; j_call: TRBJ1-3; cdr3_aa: CASSGGSGNTIYF; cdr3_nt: TGTGCCAGCAGCGGGGGGTCTGGAAACACCATATATTTT
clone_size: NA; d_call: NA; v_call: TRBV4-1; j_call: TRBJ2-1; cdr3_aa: CASSRGIGISSYNEQFF; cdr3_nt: TGCGCCAGCAGCCGGGGAATCGGGATTAGCTCCTACAATGAGCAGTTCTTC
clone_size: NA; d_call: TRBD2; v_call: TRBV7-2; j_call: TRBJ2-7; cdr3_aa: CASSLVRLAEEQYF; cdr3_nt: TGTGCCAGCAGCTTAGTTCGGCTAGCGGAAGAGCAGTACTTC
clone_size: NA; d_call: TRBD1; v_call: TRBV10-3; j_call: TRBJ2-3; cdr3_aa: CAITGQLTDTQYF; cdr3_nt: TGTGCCATCACGGGACAGCTAACAGATACGCAGTATTTT
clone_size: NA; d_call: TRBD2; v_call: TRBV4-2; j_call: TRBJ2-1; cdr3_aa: CASSQEGARGDLYNEQFF; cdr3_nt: TGTGCCAGCAGCCAAGAAGGGGCGCGGGGGGATTTATACAATGAGCAGTTCTTC
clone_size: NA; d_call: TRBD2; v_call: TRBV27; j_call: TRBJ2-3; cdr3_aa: CASSSGLAGGLLNTQYF; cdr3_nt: TGTGCCAGCAGTTCCGGACTAGCGGGAGGTCTTTTAAATACGCAGTATTTT
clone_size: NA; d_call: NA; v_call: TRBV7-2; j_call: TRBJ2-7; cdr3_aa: CASSLYLAPAIYEQYF; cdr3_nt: TGTGCCAGCAGCTTATATTTAGCGCCCGCAATATACGAGCAGTACTTC
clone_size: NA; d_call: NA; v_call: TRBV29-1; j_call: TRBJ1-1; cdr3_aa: CSVVRQSLTEAFF; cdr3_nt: TGCAGCGTTGTCCGACAGTCTTTAACTGAAGCTTTCTTT
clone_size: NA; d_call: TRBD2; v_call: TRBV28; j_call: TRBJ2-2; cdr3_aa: CASSLEGLAGTGELFF; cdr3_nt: TGTGCCAGCAGTTTAGAGGGACTAGCGGGTACCGGGGAGCTGTTTTTT
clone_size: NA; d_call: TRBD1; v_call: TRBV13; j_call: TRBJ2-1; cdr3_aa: CASSLLGTGQTIEQFF; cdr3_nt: TGTGCCAGCAGCTTACTCGGGACAGGACAGACCATTGAGCAGTTCTTC
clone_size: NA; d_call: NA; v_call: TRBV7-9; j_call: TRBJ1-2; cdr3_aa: CASSPDRGIGYGYTF; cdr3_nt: TGTGCCAGCAGCCCGGACAGAGGGATAGGGTATGGCTACACCTTC
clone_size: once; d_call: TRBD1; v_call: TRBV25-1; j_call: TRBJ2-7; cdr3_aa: CASKGQGLYEQYF; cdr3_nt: TGTGCCAGCAAGGGACAGGGGCTTTACGAGCAGTACTTC